This T cell receptor (beta chain) is drawn from a study of tumor-infiltrating lymphocytes in primary liver carcinoma. Scientists recovered RNA and DNA together from approximately 20-30 mg of unsorted bulk tissue. V lost 4 bases and J lost 2; bases outside the gene matches: 0. Germline CDR1 reads SGHTA; CDR2 reads FQGNSA. The CDR3 extends over 14 amino acids. Synthesis of TCR beta cDNA was carried out from 500 ng total RNA with a constant-region primer. Generation of the TCR beta libraries relied on three nested multiplex PCR rounds using slightly modified ARM-PCR. A C-beta reverse primer and TRBV1-TRBV30 forward primers served in each of the first two PCR rounds, at 10 cycles apiece. Each CDR3 protein gets one entry after TCRdb re-called the multiplex PCR reads with MiXCR. The sample includes 40,000 or so distinct CDR3 sequences, roughly 73% of them seen just once.

The rearrangement uses TRBV7-2 and TRBJ2-7; 12 bases are a match to TRBD2. The sample comprised tumor-adjacent normal liver tissue. The receptor's source is a woman aged 25 to 39 with primary liver carcinoma and hepatitis B virus infection. The CDR3 protein is CTSSWTSGAYEQYF. The DNA for the CDR3 is TGTACCAGCAGCTGGACTAGCGGGGCCTACGAGCAGTACTTC.